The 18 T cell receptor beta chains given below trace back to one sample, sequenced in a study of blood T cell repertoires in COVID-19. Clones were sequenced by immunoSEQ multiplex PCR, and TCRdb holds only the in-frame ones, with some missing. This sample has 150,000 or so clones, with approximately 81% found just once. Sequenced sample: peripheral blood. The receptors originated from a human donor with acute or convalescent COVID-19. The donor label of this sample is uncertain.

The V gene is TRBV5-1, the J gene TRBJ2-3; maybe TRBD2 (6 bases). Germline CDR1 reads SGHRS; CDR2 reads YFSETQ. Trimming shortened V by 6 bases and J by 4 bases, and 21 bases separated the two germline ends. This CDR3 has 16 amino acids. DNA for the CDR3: TGCGCCAGCAAGTCCGACGCGGGATTAGTTGCAGATACGCAGTATTTT. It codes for CASKSDAGLVADTQYF.

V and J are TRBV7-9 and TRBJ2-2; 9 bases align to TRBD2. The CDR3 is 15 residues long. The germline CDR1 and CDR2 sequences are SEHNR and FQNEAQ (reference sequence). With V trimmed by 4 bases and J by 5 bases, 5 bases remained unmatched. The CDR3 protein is CASSSSGGTTGELFF. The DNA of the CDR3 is TGTGCCAGCAGCTCCAGCGGGGGGACGACCGGGGAGCTGTTTTTT.

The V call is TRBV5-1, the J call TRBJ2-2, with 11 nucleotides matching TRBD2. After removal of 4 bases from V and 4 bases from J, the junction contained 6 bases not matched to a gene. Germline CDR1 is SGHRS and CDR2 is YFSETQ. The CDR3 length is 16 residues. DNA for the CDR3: TGCGCCAGCAGCGCCTCCGGGACTAGCGGCACCGGGGAGCTGTTTTTT. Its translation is CASSASGTSGTGELFF.

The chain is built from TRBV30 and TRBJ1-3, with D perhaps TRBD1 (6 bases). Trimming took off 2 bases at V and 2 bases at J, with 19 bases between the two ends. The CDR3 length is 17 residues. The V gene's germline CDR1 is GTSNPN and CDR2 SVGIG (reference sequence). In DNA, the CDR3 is TGTGCCTGGAGTAGGGGTGGGCTCAGGGGAACTGGAAACACCATATATTTT. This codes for CAWSRGGLRGTGNTIYF. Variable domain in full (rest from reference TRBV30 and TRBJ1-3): SQTIHQWPATLVQPVGSPLSLECTVEGTSNPNLYWYRQAAGRGLQLLFYSVGIGQISSEVPQNLSASRPQDRQFILSSKKLLLSDSGFYLCAWSRGGLRGTGNTIYFGEGSWLTVV.

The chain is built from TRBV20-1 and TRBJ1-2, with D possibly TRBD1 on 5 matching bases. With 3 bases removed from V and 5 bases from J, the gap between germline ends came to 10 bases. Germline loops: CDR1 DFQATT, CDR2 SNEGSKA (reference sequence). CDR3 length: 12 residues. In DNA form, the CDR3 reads TGCAGTGCTAGTGAGGGGCCGTATGGCTACACCTTC. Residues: CSASEGPYGYTF.

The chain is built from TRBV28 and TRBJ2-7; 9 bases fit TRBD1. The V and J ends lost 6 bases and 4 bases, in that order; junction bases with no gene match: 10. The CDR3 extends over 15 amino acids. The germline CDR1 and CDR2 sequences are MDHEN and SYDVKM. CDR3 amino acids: CASRPGGTGIYEQYF. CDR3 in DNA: TGTGCCAGCAGGCCAGGCGGGACAGGGATTTACGAGCAGTACTTC.

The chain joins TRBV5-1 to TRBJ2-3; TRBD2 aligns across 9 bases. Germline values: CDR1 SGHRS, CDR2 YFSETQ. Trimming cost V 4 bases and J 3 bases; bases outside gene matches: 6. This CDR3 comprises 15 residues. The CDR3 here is CASSERGVRTDTQYF. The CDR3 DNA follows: TGCGCCAGCAGCGAGCGGGGGGTTAGGACAGATACGCAGTATTTT.

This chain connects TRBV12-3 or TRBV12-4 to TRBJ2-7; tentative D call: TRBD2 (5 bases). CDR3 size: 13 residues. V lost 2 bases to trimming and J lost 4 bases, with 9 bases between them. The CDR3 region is CASSLIGSYEQYF. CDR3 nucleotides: TGTGCCAGCAGTTTAATAGGGAGTTACGAGCAGTACTTC.

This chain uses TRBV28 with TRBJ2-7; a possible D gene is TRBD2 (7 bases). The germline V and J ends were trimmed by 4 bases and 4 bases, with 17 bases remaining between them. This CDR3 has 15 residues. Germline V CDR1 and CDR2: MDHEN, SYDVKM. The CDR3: CASSSSGEGSYEQYF. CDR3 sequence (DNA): TGTGCCAGCAGTTCCTCAGGGGAGGGTTCTTACGAGCAGTACTTC.

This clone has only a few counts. CDR3 region: CASSLATGVYQPQHF. DNA for the CDR3: TGTGCCAGCAGCTTAGCGACAGGGGTATATCAGCCCCAGCATTTT. J is TRBJ1-5 and V is TRBV7-9; TRBD1 matches 8 bases. V shed 0 bases, J shed 5 bases, and the junction held 3 bases outside the gene matches. The CDR3 sequence is 15 residues long. Germline V lookup: CDR1 SEHNR, CDR2 FQNEAQ (reference sequence).

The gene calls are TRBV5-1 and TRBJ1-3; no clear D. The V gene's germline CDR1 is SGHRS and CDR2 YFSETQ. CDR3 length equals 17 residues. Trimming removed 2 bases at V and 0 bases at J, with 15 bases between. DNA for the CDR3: TGCGCCAGCAGCTTATCTCCAGTCGGCGGCTCTGGAAACACCATATATTTT. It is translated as CASSLSPVGGSGNTIYF.

Here the CDR3 reads CASSYSVGGTLETQYF. CDR3 DNA: TGTGCCAGCAGTTACTCGGTCGGGGGGACCCTAGAGACCCAGTACTTC. The chain combines TRBV6-6 with TRBJ2-5; 7 bases fit TRBD2. The ends lost 0 bases at V and 4 bases at J; junction bases unmatched: 8. CDR1 is MNHNY, CDR2 SVGAGI, per germline (reference sequence). This CDR3 region has 16 residues.

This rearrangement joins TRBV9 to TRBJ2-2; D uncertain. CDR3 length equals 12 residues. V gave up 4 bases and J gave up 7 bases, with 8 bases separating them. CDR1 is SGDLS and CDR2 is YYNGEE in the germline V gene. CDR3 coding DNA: TGTGCCAGCAGCTTCTATAGCGGGGAGCTGTTTTTT. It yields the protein CASSFYSGELFF.

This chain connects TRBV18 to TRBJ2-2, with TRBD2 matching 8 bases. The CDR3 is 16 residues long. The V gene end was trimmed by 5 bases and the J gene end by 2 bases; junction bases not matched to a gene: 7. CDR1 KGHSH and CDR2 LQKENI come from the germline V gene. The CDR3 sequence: CASSTTGLGNTGELFF. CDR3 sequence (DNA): TGTGCCAGCTCAACGACGGGACTAGGTAACACCGGGGAGCTGTTTTTT.

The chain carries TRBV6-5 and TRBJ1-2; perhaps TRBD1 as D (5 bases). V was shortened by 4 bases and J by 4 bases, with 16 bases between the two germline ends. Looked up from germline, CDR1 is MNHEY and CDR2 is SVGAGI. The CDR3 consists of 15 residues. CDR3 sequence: CASSSPLTASYGYTF. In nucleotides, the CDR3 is TGTGCCAGCAGTTCCCCCTTGACAGCCTCCTATGGCTACACCTTC.

The CDR3 nucleotides read TGTGCCAGTCGGATTGGGACAGGACGCAATCAGCCCCAGCATTTT. Its translation: CASRIGTGRNQPQHF. The chain recombines TRBV19 with TRBJ1-5, with TRBD1 matching 8 bases. From germline, CDR1 is LNHDA and CDR2 SQIVND (reference sequence). Losses at the gene ends were 8 bases for V and 2 bases for J; bases not matched to a gene: 8. The CDR3 sequence is 15 residues long.

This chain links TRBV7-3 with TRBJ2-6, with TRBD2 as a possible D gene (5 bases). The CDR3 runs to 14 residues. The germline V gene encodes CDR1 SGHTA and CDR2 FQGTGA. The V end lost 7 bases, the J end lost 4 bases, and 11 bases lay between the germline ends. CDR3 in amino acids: CASTRSGGANVLTF. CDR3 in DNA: TGTGCCAGCACCCGGTCGGGAGGGGCCAACGTCCTGACTTTC.

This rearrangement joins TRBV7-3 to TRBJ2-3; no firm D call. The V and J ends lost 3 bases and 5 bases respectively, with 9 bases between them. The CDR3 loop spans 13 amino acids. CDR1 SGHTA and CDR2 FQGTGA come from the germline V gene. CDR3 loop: CASSFQVVDTQYF. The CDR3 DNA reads TGTGCCAGCAGCTTCCAGGTGGTAGATACGCAGTATTTT.